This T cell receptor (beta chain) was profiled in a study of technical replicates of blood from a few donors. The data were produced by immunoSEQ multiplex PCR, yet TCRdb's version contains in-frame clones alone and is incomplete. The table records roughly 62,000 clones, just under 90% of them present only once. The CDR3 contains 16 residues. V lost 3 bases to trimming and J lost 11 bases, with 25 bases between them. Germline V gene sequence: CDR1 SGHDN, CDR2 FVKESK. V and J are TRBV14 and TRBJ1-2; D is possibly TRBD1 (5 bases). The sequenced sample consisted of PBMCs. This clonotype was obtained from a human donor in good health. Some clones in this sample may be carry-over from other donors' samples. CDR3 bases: TGTGCCAGCAGCCATTTAGATCGACCTTTTGGGGGGGGGTACACCTTC. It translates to CASSHLDRPFGGGYTF.